This entry concerns a single T cell receptor (beta chain). The germline V gene encodes CDR1 SGHAT and CDR2 FQNNGV. The V and J ends lost 5 bases and 3 bases respectively, with 19 bases between them. The CDR3 consists of 16 residues. These data originate in a study of blood T cell repertoires in COVID-19. About the research overall: T cells, B-cell-depleted T cells, or PBMCs provided the cDNA or gDNA that served as material.

Enrolled during active infection, Seattle patients were then followed longitudinally. Using immunoSEQ multiplex PCR, the repertoire was profiled, and TCRdb retains in-frame clones only, with some absent. The sample consists of about 160,000 clones, 92% of them appearing once. The chain uses TRBV11-2 and TRBJ1-1, with D possibly being TRBD1 (5 bases). The receptor was derived from a man aged 30 to 39 with COVID-19, enrolled during active disease. Sequencing was done on a sample of peripheral blood. CDR3 coding DNA: TGTGCCAGCAGCGAGGGTTTCGGGGGAGGCTACACTGAAGCTTTCTTT. Translation gives CASSEGFGGGYTEAFF.